A single sample gave rise to the 32 T cell receptor beta chains below, sequenced in a study of blood T cell repertoires in COVID-19. Clones were read by immunoSEQ multiplex PCR, and TCRdb kept only the in-frame ones, dropping some. The sample holds hundreds of thousands of clones; 85% to 90% are singletons and the top ten take about 1.6%. Sequencing was performed on peripheral blood. These receptors originate from a woman between 40 and 55 years old who had recovered from COVID-19.

This chain joins TRBV15 and TRBJ2-1; maybe TRBD1 (5 bases). Trimming took off 10 bases at V and 4 bases at J, with 20 bases between the two ends. The germline V gene encodes CDR1 LNHNV and CDR2 YYDKDF (reference sequence). The CDR3 totals 15 residues. The CDR3 bases are TGTGCCAGCCCGGACGATCCTTCAGGGTACAATGAGCAGTTCTTC. It yields the protein CASPDDPSGYNEQFF.

The V gene is TRBV15, the J gene TRBJ2-3; the D is unclear. Trimming cost V 5 bases and J 4 bases, with 19 bases left between them. The CDR3 is 16 amino acids. Germline V gene lookup returns CDR1 LNHNV and CDR2 YYDKDF (reference sequence). The CDR3 coding sequence is TGTGCCACCAGCCCTCTCCCTGCCCTAGTCCCAGATACGCAGTATTTT. Amino acid sequence: CATSPLPALVPDTQYF.

The chain is built from TRBV3-1 (or the pseudogene TRBV3-2) and TRBJ2-7; no clear D. CDR3 length: 11 residues. Germline CDR1 is LGHDT and CDR2 is YNNKEL (reference sequence). V was clipped by 3 bases and J by 6 bases, with 6 bases between them. The CDR3 coding sequence is TGTGCCAGCAGCCAGAGAGGCGAGCAGTACTTC. It is translated as CASSQRGEQYF.

For this clone: This specimen includes other DNA sequences encoding the same CDR3. V gene TRBV25-1 combines with J gene TRBJ1-1; D call uncertain. CDR3 length: 13 amino acids. V shed 3 bases and J shed 3 bases, with 8 bases lying between them. Germline V gene lookup returns CDR1 MGHDK and CDR2 SYGVNS. CDR3 sequence: CASSDQAYTEAFF. CDR3 DNA sequence: TGTGCCAGCAGTGATCAGGCTTACACTGAAGCTTTCTTT. Together with reference TRBV25-1 and TRBJ1-1, the CDR3 gives the full variable domain: EADIYQTPRYLVIGTGKKITLECSQTMGHDKMYWYQQDPGMELHLIHYSYGVNSTEKGDLSSESTVSRIRTEHFPLTLESARPSHTSQYLCASSDQAYTEAFFGQGTRLTVV.

The chain joins TRBV5-6 to TRBJ1-1; D is perhaps TRBD1 (6 bases). The length of the CDR3 is 14 residues. In germline, CDR1 is SGHDT, CDR2 YYEEEE. Trimming took off 2 bases at V and 4 bases at J, with 12 bases between the two ends. The CDR3, as DNA: TGTGCCAGCAGCTTTAGGGGGAGAGGCACTGAAGCTTTCTTT. It specifies CASSFRGRGTEAFF.

The genes are TRBV2 and TRBJ2-3, with 11 bases lining up with TRBD2. This CDR3 has 14 residues. CDR1 SNHLY and CDR2 FYNNEI come from the germline V gene. Losses at the gene ends were 5 bases for V and 6 bases for J; bases not matched to a gene: 4. This chain's CDR3 is CASSTRTSGDTQYF. The CDR3 coding sequence is TGTGCCAGCAGTACTCGGACTAGCGGGGATACGCAGTATTTT.

The chain is built from TRBV7-2 and TRBJ1-1; D unresolved. The V gene lost 1 base and the J gene lost 1 base, with 10 bases spanning the gap. The CDR3 is 15 residues long. Germline CDR1 SGHTA, CDR2 FQGNSA. CDR3 loop: CASSLGVTGNTEAFF. The CDR3 nucleotides are TGTGCCAGCAGCTTAGGGGTGACGGGGAACACTGAAGCTTTCTTT.

The CDR3 protein is CASSLSGYGYTF. CDR3 bases: TGCGCCAGCAGCTTAAGCGGCTATGGCTACACCTTC. The chain employs TRBV5-1 and TRBJ1-2; no definite D call. The CDR3 is 12 residues long. Trimming stripped 2 bases from V and 4 bases from J, with 6 bases between. The germline V gene encodes CDR1 SGHRS and CDR2 YFSETQ.

The chain uses TRBV29-1 and TRBJ2-1; 9 bases match TRBD1. CDR3 length: 14 residues. V dropped 7 bases and J dropped 8; count of bases not matched to a gene: 12. Germline CDR1 and CDR2: SQVTM and ANQGSEA. The CDR3 protein is CSARTGVVGHEQFF. DNA for the CDR3: TGCAGCGCCCGGACAGGGGTTGTAGGGCATGAGCAGTTCTTC.

The CDR3 loop is CASSQVGGGPVHEQYF. CDR3 sequence (DNA): TGTGCCAGTAGTCAGGTCGGCGGGGGGCCCGTCCACGAGCAGTACTTC. The chain carries TRBV19 and TRBJ2-7, with 8 bases matching TRBD2. Germline V gene sequence: CDR1 LNHDA, CDR2 SQIVND (reference sequence). V gave up 5 bases and J gave up 5 bases; unmatched junction bases: 14. The CDR3 runs 16 residues. The full variable domain, with the rest looked up from reference TRBV19 and TRBJ2-7, is DGGITQSPKYLFRKEGQNVTLSCEQNLNHDAMYWYRQDPGQGLRLIYYSQIVNDFQKGDIAEGYSVSREKKESFPLTVTSAQKNPTAFYLCASSQVGGGPVHEQYFGPGTRLTVT.

This clone appeared a single time. The gene calls are TRBV10-3 and TRBJ1-2; D unresolved. CDR1 and CDR2 from the germline V gene are ENHRY and SYGVKD. Trimming pared 4 bases from V and 8 bases from J, leaving 8 bases between. This CDR3 is built from 11 residues. CDR3 residues: CAISGHGGYTF. In DNA, the CDR3 is TGTGCCATCAGTGGGCACGGGGGCTACACCTTC.

The gene calls are TRBV4-3 and TRBJ1-6, with a possible D match to TRBD1 (5 bases). The CDR3 length is 16 residues. Trimming pared 3 bases from V and 10 bases from J, leaving 19 bases between. Per the germline V gene, CDR1 is LGHNA and CDR2 is YSLEER. The CDR3 nucleotides read TGCGCCAGCAGCCAGGATCAGGGTTCGGTTGGGTCACCCCTCCACTTT. Protein product: CASSQDQGSVGSPLHF.

This clone was counted between two and nine times. This sequence joins TRBV5-8 and TRBJ1-2; D remains unclear. The CDR3 has 15 residues. The V gene lost 9 bases and the J gene lost 4 bases, with 22 bases spanning the gap. From germline, CDR1 is SGHTS and CDR2 YDEGEE. CDR3 bases: TGTGCCACCACCCTCAACTATAGGTCGTTCTATGGCTACACCTTC. This encodes CATTLNYRSFYGYTF.

The V call is TRBV27, the J call TRBJ2-3, with a possible D match to TRBD2 (6 bases). Between the trimmed V and J ends, which lost 2 bases and 2 bases, there was a span of 20 bases. The length of the CDR3 is 18 residues. CDR1 and CDR2 from the germline V gene are MNHEY and SMNVEV (reference sequence). The CDR3 region has the DNA TGTGCCAGCAGTTTAGTGGGGACGTACGGGGGAGTCACAGATACGCAGTATTTT. Its protein product is CASSLVGTYGGVTDTQYF.

DNA for the CDR3: TGTGCCAGCAGCGCTAGGACAGGAAAAACAGAGACCCAGTACTTC. Translated: CASSARTGKTETQYF. J is TRBJ2-5 and V is TRBV7-2; TRBD1 matches 7 bases. The ends lost 5 bases at V and 4 bases at J; junction bases unmatched: 10. The CDR3 covers 15 residues. Germline V gene lookup returns CDR1 SGHTA and CDR2 FQGNSA. Full variable domain (rest looked up from reference TRBV7-2 and TRBJ2-5): GAGVSQSPSNKVTEKGKDVELRCDPISGHTALYWYRQSLGQGLEFLIYFQGNSAPDKSGLPSDRFSAERTGGSVSTLTIQRTQQEDSAVYLCASSARTGKTETQYFGPGTRLLVL.

The chain combines TRBV19 with TRBJ1-2; 7 bases map to TRBD1. The length of the CDR3 is 14 residues. Germline CDR1 LNHDA, CDR2 SQIVND (reference sequence). The V segment lost 5 bases and the J segment 5 bases; nucleotides outside the gene matches: 8. In DNA form, the CDR3 reads TGTGCCAGTAGTGCGGGGACAGCCACTTATGGCTACACCTTC. Translating gives CASSAGTATYGYTF.

The chain couples TRBV11-2 to TRBJ2-7; D might be TRBD1 (6 bases). Per the germline V gene, CDR1 is SGHAT and CDR2 is FQNNGV. The V end lost 4 bases, the J end lost 3 bases, and 19 bases lay between the germline ends. This CDR3 region has 16 residues. The CDR3 is CASSSLSDRHYYEQYF. DNA for the CDR3: TGTGCCAGCAGCTCACTTTCCGACAGGCACTACTACGAGCAGTACTTC.

This clone was counted a few times. Other DNA sequences within the sample encode an identical CDR3. The chain joins TRBV12-3 or TRBV12-4 to TRBJ2-7, with TRBD2 matching over 10 bases. The CDR3 is 13 amino acids. V lost 5 bases, J lost 3 bases, and 1 base stayed unmatched. CDR3 nucleotides: TGTGCCAGCAGTCGACTAGCGGGCTACGAGCAGTACTTC. Translating it yields CASSRLAGYEQYF.

The chain couples TRBV18 to TRBJ1-2, with 7 bases fitting TRBD1. With V trimmed by 0 bases and J by 6 bases, 4 bases remained unmatched. The CDR3 sequence is 14 residues long. CDR1 KGHSH and CDR2 LQKENI come from the germline V gene. CDR3 amino acids: CASSPPGRGNGYTF. The CDR3 DNA follows: TGTGCCAGCTCACCACCCGGCAGGGGGAATGGCTACACCTTC.

The chain recombines TRBV12-5 with TRBJ1-1; D not certain. This CDR3 has 17 amino acids. The V end was cut by 0 bases, the J end by 1 base, with 15 bases between. Germline V gene sequence: CDR1 LGHNT, CDR2 FRNRAP. CDR3: CASGLVLMEGWNTEAFF. The DNA of the CDR3 is TGTGCTAGTGGTTTGGTATTGATGGAGGGATGGAACACTGAAGCTTTCTTT.

The chain employs TRBV7-8 and TRBJ2-5; 12 nucleotides match TRBD2. Germline CDR1 and CDR2: SGHVS and FQNEAQ. This CDR3 region has 17 residues. V lost 5 bases and J lost 5; bases outside the gene matches: 12. The CDR3 reads CASSRGGLAGARETQYF. Here the CDR3 DNA reads TGTGCCAGCAGCCGAGGGGGACTAGCGGGCGCGAGGGAGACCCAGTACTTC.

This sequence joins TRBV28 and TRBJ2-7; TRBD2 matches 8 bases. Germline V gene data show CDR1 as MDHEN and CDR2 as SYDVKM. After removal of 3 bases from V and 2 bases from J, the junction contained 9 bases not matched to a gene. The CDR3 covers 16 residues. CDR3 region: CASSFGPSGLTYEQYF. The DNA of the CDR3 is TGTGCCAGCAGTTTTGGGCCTAGCGGGTTAACCTACGAGCAGTACTTC.

The chain joins TRBV19 to TRBJ1-1; D is uncertain. The ends were cut back, 6 bases at V and 2 bases at J, with 10 bases in the middle. Germline CDR1 LNHDA, CDR2 SQIVND (reference sequence). This CDR3 region has 13 residues. The CDR3 nucleotides are TGTGCCAGTAGCAAGGAGGTCAACACTGAAGCTTTCTTT. Amino acids: CASSKEVNTEAFF.

This clone has a single count. CDR3 coding DNA: TGCGCCAGCAGCTCCTCCGGGTACACAGGAACTGAAGCTTTCTTT. Protein: CASSSSGYTGTEAFF. This sequence joins TRBV5-1 and TRBJ1-1, with D tentatively TRBD1 (5 bases). This CDR3 contains 15 residues. Germline lookup yields CDR1 SGHRS and CDR2 YFSETQ. Trimming left V 3 bases short and J 5 bases short, with 17 bases between.

This chain joins TRBV19 and TRBJ2-3; TRBD1 matches 8 bases. Trimming cost V 6 bases and J 0 bases; bases outside gene matches: 2. The V gene's germline CDR1 is LNHDA and CDR2 SQIVND (reference sequence). The CDR3 spans 14 residues. The CDR3 bases are TGTGCCAGTAGGACAGGGGAGAGCACAGATACGCAGTATTTT. It is translated as CASRTGESTDTQYF.

The gene calls are TRBV10-3 and TRBJ1-1; tentative D call: TRBD1 (5 bases). This CDR3 region has 14 residues. Trimming took 8 bases from V and 4 from J, leaving 17 bases between them. Germline values: CDR1 ENHRY, CDR2 SYGVKD. The CDR3 loop is CAILEDTYSTEAFF. The DNA of the CDR3 is TGTGCCATCCTTGAGGACACATATAGCACTGAAGCTTTCTTT.

The chain carries TRBV3-1 (or the pseudogene TRBV3-2) and TRBJ2-5, with TRBD1 as a possible D gene (6 bases). Trimming stripped 4 bases from V and 4 bases from J, with 13 bases between. The germline V gene encodes CDR1 LGHDT and CDR2 YNNKEL (reference sequence). The CDR3 spans 14 residues. The CDR3 region is CASSLNRVAETQYF. The CDR3 region has the DNA TGTGCCAGCAGCCTTAACAGGGTTGCAGAGACCCAGTACTTC.

V and J are TRBV7-9 and TRBJ2-1, with 8 bases matching TRBD2. This CDR3 region has 15 residues. The trim removed 3 bases at V and 10 bases at J, leaving 11 bases unmatched. Per the germline V gene, CDR1 is SEHNR and CDR2 is FQNEAQ (reference sequence). The CDR3 loop is CASSFGLALPREQFF. The CDR3 bases are TGTGCCAGCAGCTTCGGACTAGCCCTACCAAGGGAGCAGTTCTTC.

The rearrangement links TRBV5-4 to TRBJ2-5; 7 positions match TRBD2. The CDR3 runs to 13 residues. Germline CDR1 reads SGHNT; CDR2 reads YYREEE (reference sequence). With 4 bases clipped from V and 4 bases from J, the junction kept 4 bases outside the gene matches. The CDR3 DNA is TGTGCCAGCAGCGACCAGCGGGGAGAGACCCAGTACTTC. Its translation: CASSDQRGETQYF.

This rearrangement joins TRBV3-1 (or the pseudogene TRBV3-2) to TRBJ2-5; perhaps TRBD1 as D (6 bases). Trimming removed 5 bases from V and 0 bases from J, with 16 bases in between. This CDR3 region has 16 residues. CDR1 is LGHDT, CDR2 YNNKEL, per germline (reference sequence). CDR3 in amino acids: CASSSGTNLYQETQYF. As DNA, the CDR3 is TGTGCCAGCAGCTCCGGGACAAACCTGTACCAAGAGACCCAGTACTTC.

V gene TRBV7-3 combines with J gene TRBJ1-1; 7 bases are shared with TRBD1. Per germline, CDR1 SGHTA and CDR2 FQGTGA. This CDR3 region has 16 residues. V was clipped by 5 bases and J by 5 bases; unmatched bases: 14. The CDR3 DNA sequence: TGTGCCAGCAGCCCAGGAGGGGGCGAGGGTAGAACTGAAGCTTTCTTT. Its translation is CASSPGGGEGRTEAFF.

The chain carries TRBV7-8 and TRBJ1-2, with a weak D call TRBD1 (5 bases). This CDR3 is built from 15 residues. Germline-derived CDR1 and CDR2 are SGHVS and FQNEAQ. V lost 6 bases, J lost 4 bases, and 18 bases lay in between. In nucleotides, the CDR3 is TGTGCCAGCAGTCGGACCAGGCTCGGGGGCTATGGCTACACCTTC. This translates into CASSRTRLGGYGYTF.